The 19 T cell receptor beta chains in this list originate from one sample, sequenced in a study of T-cell reconstitution after alpha-beta-depleted transplantation in children. This sample's TCRbeta library carried unique molecular identifier barcodes. TCRdb processed the PCR reads anew with MiXCR; each CDR3 protein has one entry. The data hold 700,000 to 850,000 distinct CDR3 sequences, with about 16% observed a single time. The input for sequencing was PBMCs, mostly from graft donor cells, taken 360 days after TCRalphabeta/CD19-depleted stem cell transplant. All receptors come from a male patient under 18 who had a stem cell transplant for acute lymphoblastic leukemia, so the T cells may come from the graft donor.

This clonotype was recorded at least ten times. The gene calls are TRBV9 and TRBJ1-5; 7 bases are shared with TRBD1. CDR3 size: 13 residues. V lost 0 bases, J lost 6 bases, and 0 bases stayed unmatched. Germline CDR1 reads SGDLS; CDR2 reads YYNGEE. This chain's CDR3 is CASSVAGGQPQHF. CDR3 DNA sequence: TGTGCCAGCAGCGTAGCAGGGGGTCAGCCCCAGCATTTT.

CDR3 bases: TGTGCCAGCAGCTTAGTGTCTAGCGCCGCATACGAGCAGTACTTC. It yields the protein CASSLVSSAAYEQYF. The J gene is TRBJ2-7, the V gene TRBV7-9; possible D gene TRBD2, 6 bases. V lost 1 base and J 4 bases, leaving 14 bases between the germline ends. From germline, CDR1 is SEHNR and CDR2 FQNEAQ (reference sequence). The CDR3 is made up of 15 amino acids.

This clonotype occurred a few times. V and J are TRBV27 and TRBJ2-7, with unresolved D. CDR1 is MNHEY, CDR2 SMNVEV, per germline (reference sequence). V dropped 7 bases and J dropped 1 base, with 14 bases sitting between them. The CDR3 loop spans 14 amino acids. CDR3 in amino acids: CASTLFLNSYEQYF. The CDR3 DNA is TGTGCCAGCACCCTCTTCCTGAATTCCTACGAGCAGTACTTC.

There are a few counts of this clonotype. The chain links TRBV29-1 to TRBJ2-5; 9 bases fit TRBD1. Germline V lookup: CDR1 SQVTM, CDR2 ANQGSEA. The CDR3 is made up of 12 amino acids. V lost 6 bases, J lost 5 bases, and 4 bases stayed unmatched. CDR3 sequence reads: CSVDRGMETQYF. CDR3 in DNA: TGCAGCGTGGACAGGGGCATGGAGACCCAGTACTTC.

This clonotype was seen more than once but under ten times. The rearrangement links TRBV12-3 or TRBV12-4 to TRBJ2-7, with 11 bases lining up with TRBD2. Trimming took 5 bases from V and 3 from J; bases not matched to a gene: 9. The CDR3 runs to 16 residues. The DNA for the CDR3 is TGTGCCAGCAGTCCTCCGGGACTAGCGGCTCTCTACGAGCAGTACTTC. Protein: CASSPPGLAALYEQYF.

This clonotype was observed a handful of times. The chain joins TRBV6-2 or TRBV6-3 to TRBJ2-7; 8 nucleotides agree with TRBD2. Germline-derived CDR1 and CDR2 are MNHEY and SVGEGT. The CDR3 is 14 amino acids. The V and J ends lost 2 bases and 1 base, in that order; junction bases with no gene match: 1. As DNA, the CDR3 is TGTGCCAGCAGTTACCCGGGAGGGTCCTACGAGCAGTACTTC. Amino acids: CASSYPGGSYEQYF.

This clonotype was observed many times. The chain links TRBV5-1 to TRBJ2-1; TRBD2 agrees at 12 bases. The germline CDR1 and CDR2 sequences are SGHRS and YFSETQ. With V trimmed by 4 bases and J by 8 bases, 7 bases remained unmatched. This CDR3 is 15 amino acids long. The CDR3 here is CASSHLAGGDDEQFF. CDR3 coding DNA: TGCGCCAGCAGCCATCTAGCGGGAGGGGACGATGAGCAGTTCTTC.

The chain carries TRBV7-2 and TRBJ2-3; D is possibly TRBD2 (5 bases). Trimming removed 0 bases at V and 7 bases at J, with 11 bases between. CDR3 size: 14 residues. CDR1 is SGHTA and CDR2 is FQGNSA in the germline V gene. CDR3 in amino acids: CASSLARSVYTQYF. CDR3 sequence (DNA): TGTGCCAGCAGCTTAGCTCGTAGCGTTTATACGCAGTATTTT.

The chain carries TRBV9 and TRBJ1-1; D ambiguous. This CDR3 has 13 residues. V gave up 4 bases and J gave up 6 bases, with 13 bases separating them. Germline V gene sequence: CDR1 SGDLS, CDR2 YYNGEE. The CDR3 nucleotides read TGTGCCAGCAGCCCCCGTCATGGACCTGAAGCTTTCTTT. Translated: CASSPRHGPEAFF.

This clonotype was recorded at least ten times. The rearrangement joins TRBV3-1 to TRBJ2-5; a weak D match, TRBD1 (6 bases). Germline V CDR1 and CDR2: LGHDT, YNNKEL (reference sequence). There are 15 residues in the CDR3. Trimming took off 0 bases at V and 1 base at J, with 9 bases between the two ends. Here the CDR3 DNA reads TGTGCCAGCAGCCAAGAATTGGGGGCCCAAGAGACCCAGTACTTC. This codes for CASSQELGAQETQYF.

The CDR3 is CASSLSQGADTQYF. CDR3 nucleotides: TGCGCCAGCAGCTTGAGTCAGGGTGCAGATACGCAGTATTTT. The rearrangement links TRBV5-1 to TRBJ2-3, with TRBD1 as a possible D gene (5 bases). V was clipped by 1 base and J by 4 bases, with 10 bases between them. The CDR3 is 14 residues long. Germline loops: CDR1 SGHRS, CDR2 YFSETQ.

The chain employs TRBV29-1 and TRBJ2-7, with D possibly called TRBD1 or TRBD2 (5 bases each). Germline V gene lookup returns CDR1 SQVTM and CDR2 ANQGSEA. V lost 4 bases, J lost 4 bases, and 14 bases lay in between. CDR3 length: 13 amino acids. The DNA for the CDR3 is TGCAGCGTTGCCCCGGGACGGATTTACGAGCAGTACTTC. Translated, it gives CSVAPGRIYEQYF.

This clonotype was detected many times. CDR3 sequence (DNA): TGTGCCAGCAGTGACTCTGGGGGACCACGTGGCGGGGAGCTGTTTTTT. It translates to CASSDSGGPRGGELFF. The chain employs TRBV6-4 and TRBJ2-2; D possibly uses TRBD1 or TRBD2 (5 bases each). The CDR3 consists of 16 residues. Per the germline V gene, CDR1 is MRHNA and CDR2 is SNTAGT. V lost 0 bases and J lost 7, with 15 bases in between.

The chain couples TRBV3-1 to TRBJ1-1; D unclear. The V and J ends lost 0 bases and 1 base respectively, with 6 bases between them. Germline-derived CDR1 and CDR2 are LGHDT and YNNKEL (reference sequence). The CDR3 spans 14 residues. CDR3: CASSQDGPNTEAFF. The CDR3 DNA is TGTGCCAGCAGCCAAGACGGACCGAACACTGAAGCTTTCTTT.

This clonotype appeared a few times. The chain carries TRBV3-1 and TRBJ2-2; the match to TRBD1 covers 11 bases. CDR1 is LGHDT, CDR2 YNNKEL, per germline (reference sequence). The CDR3 covers 15 residues. V dropped 4 bases and J dropped 10; count of bases not matched to a gene: 8. The CDR3, as DNA: TGTGCCAGCAGCCCCCGGGACAGGGGGTCAGAGGAGCTGTTTTTT. Residues: CASSPRDRGSEELFF.

This chain connects TRBV9 to TRBJ2-1; 7 nucleotides align to TRBD2. This CDR3 is built from 18 residues. CDR1 and CDR2 from the germline V gene are SGDLS and YYNGEE. Trimming removed 2 bases from V and 2 bases from J; junction bases left unmatched: 13. The CDR3 region is CASSVSYGAGVTYNEQFF. CDR3 DNA: TGTGCCAGCAGCGTCTCGTACGGGGCGGGAGTAACCTACAATGAGCAGTTCTTC. Supplemented by reference TRBV9 and TRBJ2-1, the full variable domain reads DSGVTQTPKHLITATGQRVTLRCSPRSGDLSVYWYQQSLDQGLQFLIQYYNGEERAKGNILERFSAQQFPDLHSELNLSSLELGDSALYFCASSVSYGAGVTYNEQFFGPGTRLTVL.

The sample holds a few counts of this clonotype. This chain connects TRBV20-1 to TRBJ2-5, with TRBD1 matching 7 bases. Germline V CDR1 and CDR2: DFQATT, SNEGSKA (reference sequence). The CDR3 length is 13 residues. The V segment lost 2 bases and the J segment 5 bases; nucleotides outside the gene matches: 5. CDR3 loop: CSARTGVGETQYF. As DNA, the CDR3 is TGCAGTGCTAGAACAGGGGTGGGGGAGACCCAGTACTTC.

This clonotype came up a few times. The chain uses TRBV2 and TRBJ2-1; 9 positions agree with TRBD2. Germline values: CDR1 SNHLY, CDR2 FYNNEI. The V gene end was trimmed by 2 bases and the J gene end by 9 bases; junction bases not matched to a gene: 26. The CDR3 loop spans 21 amino acids. The CDR3 DNA follows: TGTGCCAGCAGTGAAAAAGGTTCGGGGTACTTTCCGGGACTAGCCGTTTTTGAGCAGTTCTTC. Protein: CASSEKGSGYFPGLAVFEQFF.

This sequence joins TRBV5-1 and TRBJ2-7; 13 bases map to TRBD2. Germline V gene lookup returns CDR1 SGHRS and CDR2 YFSETQ. CDR3 length: 17 residues. V trimming: 2 bases; J trimming: 7 bases; junction bases outside the gene matches: 12. The CDR3 sequence is CASSLQWGLAGPPEQYF. The CDR3 DNA sequence: TGCGCCAGCAGCTTACAATGGGGACTAGCGGGACCTCCAGAGCAGTACTTC.